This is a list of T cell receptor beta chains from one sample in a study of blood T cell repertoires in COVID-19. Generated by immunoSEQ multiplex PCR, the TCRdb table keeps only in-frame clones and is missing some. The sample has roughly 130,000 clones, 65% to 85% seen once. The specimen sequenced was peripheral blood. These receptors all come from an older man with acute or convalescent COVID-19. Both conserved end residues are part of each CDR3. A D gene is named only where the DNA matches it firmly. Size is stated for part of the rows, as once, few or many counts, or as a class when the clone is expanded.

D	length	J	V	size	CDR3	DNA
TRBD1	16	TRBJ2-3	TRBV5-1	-	CASSLPGGAGTDTQYF	TGCGCCAGCAGCCTCCCAGGGGGCGCCGGCACAGATACGCAGTATTTT
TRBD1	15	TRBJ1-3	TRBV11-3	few	CASSRRQGPGNTIYF	TGTGCCAGCAGCCGACGACAGGGGCCCGGAAACACCATATATTTT
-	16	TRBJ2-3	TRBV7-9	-	CASRPAGSWVTDTQYF	TGTGCCAGCAGACCCGCGGGAAGTTGGGTTACAGATACGCAGTATTTT
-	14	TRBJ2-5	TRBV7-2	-	CASSLARGWETQYF	TGTGCCAGCAGCTTAGCACGGGGGTGGGAGACCCAGTACTTC
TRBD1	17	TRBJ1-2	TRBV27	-	CASSLGGPDRGHHGYTF	TGTGCCAGCAGTTTAGGCGGGCCCGACAGGGGGCATCACGGCTACACCTTC
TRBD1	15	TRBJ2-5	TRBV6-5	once	CASSPGTGGVETQYF	TGTGCCAGCAGCCCCGGGACAGGGGGCGTCGAGACCCAGTACTTC
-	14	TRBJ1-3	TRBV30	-	CAWSVSGPGNTIYF	TGTGCCTGGAGTGTAAGCGGTCCTGGAAACACCATATATTTT
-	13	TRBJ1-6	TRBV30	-	CAWSVQGGRPLHF	TGTGCCTGGAGTGTACAAGGAGGGAGGCCCCTCCACTTT
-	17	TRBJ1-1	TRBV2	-	CASKPSTLGPVVTEAFF	TGTGCCAGCAAGCCCTCGACCCTGGGGCCAGTTGTCACTGAAGCTTTCTTT
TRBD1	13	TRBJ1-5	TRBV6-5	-	CASSYTGDQPQHF	TGTGCCAGCAGTTATACAGGGGATCAGCCCCAGCATTTT
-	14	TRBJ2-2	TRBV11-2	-	CASSIYTNTGELFF	TGTGCCAGCAGCATATATACGAACACCGGGGAGCTGTTTTTT
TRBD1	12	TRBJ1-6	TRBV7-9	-	CASSDRVSPLHF	TGTGCCAGCAGTGACAGGGTCTCACCCCTCCACTTT
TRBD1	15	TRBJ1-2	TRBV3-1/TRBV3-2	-	CASSQGQGAYYGYTF	TGTGCCAGCAGCCAGGGACAGGGGGCATACTATGGCTACACCTTC
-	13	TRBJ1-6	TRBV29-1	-	CSVEGGRSSPLHF	TGCAGCGTTGAAGGAGGGAGGAGTTCACCCCTCCACTTT
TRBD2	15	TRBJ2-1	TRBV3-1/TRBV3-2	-	CASSLTRGGYNEQFF	TGTGCCAGCAGCCTTACCCGGGGGGGGTACAATGAGCAGTTCTTC
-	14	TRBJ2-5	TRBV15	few	CATSRLTTYETQYF	TGTGCCACCAGCAGACTGACTACCTACGAGACCCAGTACTTC
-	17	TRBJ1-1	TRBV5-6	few	CASKSLGVGGTDTEAFF	TGTGCCAGCAAAAGTCTAGGGGTCGGAGGGACGGACACTGAAGCTTTCTTT
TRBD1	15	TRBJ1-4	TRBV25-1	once	CASSNRDRGAAELFF	TGTGCCAGCAGTAACCGGGACAGGGGAGCCGCGGAACTGTTTTTT
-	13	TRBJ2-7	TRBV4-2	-	CASSQGADYEQYF	TGTGCCAGCAGCCAAGGGGCAGACTACGAGCAGTACTTC
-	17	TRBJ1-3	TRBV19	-	CASSLDSPARSGNTIYF	TGTGCCAGTAGTCTGGACAGCCCGGCCCGCTCTGGAAACACCATATATTTT
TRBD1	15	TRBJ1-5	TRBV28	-	CASSSSGGNNQPQHF	TGTGCCAGCAGTTCCTCAGGGGGTAACAATCAGCCCCAGCATTTT
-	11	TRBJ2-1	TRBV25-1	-	CASSVGAAQFF	TGTGCCAGCAGTGTAGGGGCCGCGCAGTTCTTC
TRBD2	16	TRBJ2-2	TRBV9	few	CASSPRGDGNTGELFF	TGTGCCAGCAGCCCCCGGGGGGACGGGAACACCGGGGAGCTGTTTTTT
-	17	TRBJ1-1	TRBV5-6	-	CASSFGDRTVGDTEAFF	TGTGCCAGCAGCTTTGGCGACAGGACCGTAGGGGACACTGAAGCTTTCTTT
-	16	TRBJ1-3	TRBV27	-	CASSLSPGYSGNTIYF	TGTGCCAGCAGTTTATCCCCAGGCTACTCTGGAAACACCATATATTTT
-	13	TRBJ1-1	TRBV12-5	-	CASGLRDNTEAFF	TGTGCTAGTGGTCTCCGGGATAACACTGAAGCTTTCTTT
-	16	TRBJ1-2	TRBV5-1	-	CASRMAGRSPSGGYTF	TGCGCCAGCAGAATGGCAGGAAGGTCTCCCTCGGGGGGCTACACCTTC
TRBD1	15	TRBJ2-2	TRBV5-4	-	CASSSGQEFTGELFF	TGTGCCAGCAGCTCGGGACAGGAATTCACCGGGGAGCTGTTTTTT
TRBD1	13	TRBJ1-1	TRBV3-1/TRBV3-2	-	CASSQDTGAGAFF	TGTGCCAGCAGCCAAGATACAGGGGCTGGAGCTTTCTTT
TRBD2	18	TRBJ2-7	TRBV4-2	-	CASSQDWVLERGGYEQYF	TGTGCCAGCAGCCAAGATTGGGTCTTAGAGCGGGGGGGCTACGAGCAGTACTTC
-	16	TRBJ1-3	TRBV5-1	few	CASSLGGGSSGNTIYF	TGCGCCAGCAGCTTGGGAGGAGGGAGCTCTGGAAACACCATATATTTT
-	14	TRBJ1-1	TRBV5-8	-	CASSFQGFRAEAFF	TGTGCCAGCAGCTTCCAGGGGTTCAGGGCTGAAGCTTTCTTT
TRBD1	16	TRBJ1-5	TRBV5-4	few	CASSRHYRDSDQPQHF	TGTGCCAGCAGCCGACACTACCGGGACAGTGATCAGCCCCAGCATTTT